The T cell receptor beta chain described here comes from a study of T-cell reconstitution after alpha-beta-depleted transplantation in children. Study results and caveats: In patients about two months after transplant, alpha-beta T cells reportedly arose from several hundred expanded graft clones.

Preparing the TCRbeta library involved the use of unique molecular identifiers. TCRdb passed the PCR reads through MiXCR, listing each CDR3 protein once. The top ten clones hold 4.8% of a sample with 200,000 to 250,000 distinct CDR3 sequences, 20% to 30% of them seen once. As to this clonotype: Its antigen is currently unknown.

The germline gives CDR1 LGHDT, CDR2 YNNKEL (reference sequence). V was shortened by 2 bases and J by 8 bases, with 22 bases between the two germline ends. This CDR3 contains 17 residues. The sequence came from a female patient between 2 and 10 years old who had a stem cell transplant for congenital amegakaryocytic thrombocytopenia, so the T cells may come from the graft donor. The chain has TRBV3-1 and TRBJ2-1, with no clear D. Sequenced here: PBMCs, mostly from graft donor cells, sampled 360 days after TCRalphabeta/CD19-depleted stem cell transplant. CDR3 region: CASSQPAASPLEYEQFF. The CDR3, as DNA: TGTGCCAGCAGCCAACCCGCGGCCAGTCCCTTGGAGTATGAGCAGTTCTTC.